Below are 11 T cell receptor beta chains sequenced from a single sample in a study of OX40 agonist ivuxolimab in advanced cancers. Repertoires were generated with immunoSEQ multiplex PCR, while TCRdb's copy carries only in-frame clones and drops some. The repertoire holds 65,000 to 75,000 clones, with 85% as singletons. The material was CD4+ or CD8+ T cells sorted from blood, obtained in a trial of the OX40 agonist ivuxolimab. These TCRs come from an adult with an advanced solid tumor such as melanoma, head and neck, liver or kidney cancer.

This CDR3 is CASSLTGLATNEQYF. CDR3 nucleotides: TGTGCCAGCAGTTTAACCGGACTAGCGACAAACGAGCAGTACTTC. V and J are TRBV27 and TRBJ2-7; 9 nucleotides agree with TRBD2. This CDR3 has 15 residues. V shed 2 bases and J 5 bases; nucleotides not matched to a gene: 7. The germline V gene encodes CDR1 MNHEY and CDR2 SMNVEV (reference sequence).

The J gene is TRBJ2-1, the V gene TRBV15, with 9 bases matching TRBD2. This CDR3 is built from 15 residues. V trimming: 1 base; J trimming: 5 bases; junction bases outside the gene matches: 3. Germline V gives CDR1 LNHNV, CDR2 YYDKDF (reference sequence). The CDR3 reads CATSRVAGGNNEQFF. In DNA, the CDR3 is TGTGCCACCAGCAGAGTGGCGGGAGGGAACAATGAGCAGTTCTTC.

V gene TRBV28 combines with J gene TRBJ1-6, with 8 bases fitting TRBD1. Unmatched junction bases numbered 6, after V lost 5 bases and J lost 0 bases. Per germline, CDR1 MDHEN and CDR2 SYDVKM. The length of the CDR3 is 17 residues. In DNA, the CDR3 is TGTGCCAGCAGTGGGGACAGGCAAAGCTCCTATAATTCACCCCTCCACTTT. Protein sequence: CASSGDRQSSYNSPLHF.

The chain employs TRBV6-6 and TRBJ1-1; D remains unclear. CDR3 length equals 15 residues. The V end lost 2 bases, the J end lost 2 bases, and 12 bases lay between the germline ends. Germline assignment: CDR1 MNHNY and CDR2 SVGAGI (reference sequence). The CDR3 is CASSYPPTGNTEAFF. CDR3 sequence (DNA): TGTGCCAGCAGTTACCCTCCGACGGGAAACACTGAAGCTTTCTTT.

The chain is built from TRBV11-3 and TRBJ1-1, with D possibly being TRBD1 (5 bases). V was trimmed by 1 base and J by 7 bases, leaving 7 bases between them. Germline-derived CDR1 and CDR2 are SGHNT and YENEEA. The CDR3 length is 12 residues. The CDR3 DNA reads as TGTGCCAGCAGCTTAGCACAGGTTGAAGCTTTCTTT. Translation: CASSLAQVEAFF. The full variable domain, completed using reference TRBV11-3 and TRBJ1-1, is EAGVVQSPRYKIIEKKQPVAFWCNPISGHNTLYWYLQNLGQGPELLIRYENEEAVDDSQLPKDRFSAERLKGVDSTLKIQPAELGDSAVYLCASSLAQVEAFFGQGTRLTVV.

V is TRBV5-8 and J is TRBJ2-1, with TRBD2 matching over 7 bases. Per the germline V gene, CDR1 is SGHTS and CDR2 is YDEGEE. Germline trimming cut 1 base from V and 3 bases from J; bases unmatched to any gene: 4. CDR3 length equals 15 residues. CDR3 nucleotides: TGTGCCAGCAGCTTGCCGACTAGCTACTACAATGAGCAGTTCTTC. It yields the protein CASSLPTSYYNEQFF.

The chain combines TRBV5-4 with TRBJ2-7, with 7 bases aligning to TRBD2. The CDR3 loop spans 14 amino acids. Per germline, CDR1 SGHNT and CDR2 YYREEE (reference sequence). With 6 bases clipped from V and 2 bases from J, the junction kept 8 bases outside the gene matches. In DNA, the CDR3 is TGTGCCAGCACCCCGGGGACTAATCCCTACGAGCAGTACTTC. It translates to CASTPGTNPYEQYF.

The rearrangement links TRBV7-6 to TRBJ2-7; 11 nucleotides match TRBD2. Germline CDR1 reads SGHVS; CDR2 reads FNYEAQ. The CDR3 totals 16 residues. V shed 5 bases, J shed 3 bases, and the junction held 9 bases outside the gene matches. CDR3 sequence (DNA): TGTGCCAGCAGCCAAGGGGCCGGGACTAGCGGCTACGAGCAGTACTTC. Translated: CASSQGAGTSGYEQYF. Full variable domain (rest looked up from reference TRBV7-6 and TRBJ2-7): GAGVSQSPRYKVTKRGQDVALRCDPISGHVSLYWYRQALGQGPEFLTYFNYEAQQDKSGLPNDRFSAERPEGSISTLTIQRTEQRDSAMYRCASSQGAGTSGYEQYFGPGTRLTVT.

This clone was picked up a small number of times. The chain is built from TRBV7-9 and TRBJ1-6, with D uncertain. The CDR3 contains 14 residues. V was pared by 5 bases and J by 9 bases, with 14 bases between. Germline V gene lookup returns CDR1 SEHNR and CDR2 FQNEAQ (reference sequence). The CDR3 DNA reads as TGTGCCAGCAGCCCCCCTGTGATCACTTCACCCCTCCACTTT. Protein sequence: CASSPPVITSPLHF.

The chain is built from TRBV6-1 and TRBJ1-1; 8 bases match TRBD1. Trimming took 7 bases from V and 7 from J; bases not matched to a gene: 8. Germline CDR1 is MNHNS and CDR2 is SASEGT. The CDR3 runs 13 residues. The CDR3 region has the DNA TGTGCCAGCAACGTGGACAGGGTGCTTGAAGCTTTCTTT. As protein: CASNVDRVLEAFF.

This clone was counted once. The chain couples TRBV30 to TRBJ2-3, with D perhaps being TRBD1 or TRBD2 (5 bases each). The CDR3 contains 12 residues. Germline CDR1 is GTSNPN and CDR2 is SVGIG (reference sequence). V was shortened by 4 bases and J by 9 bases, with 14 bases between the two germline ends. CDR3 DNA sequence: TGTGCCTGGAACTCCCCGGGACCGACGCAGTATTTT. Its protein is CAWNSPGPTQYF.